This T cell receptor (beta chain) comes out of a study of spatial heterogeneity in lung cancer. For the study at large: Consistent detection of more beta-chain than alpha-chain sequences was observed.

TCRdb called the 5' RACE reads again in MiXCR, with one record for every CDR3 protein. The table lists around 9,700 distinct CDR3 sequences, around 6.5% of them singletons. The V gene lost 4 bases and the J gene lost 6 bases, with 5 bases spanning the gap. This CDR3 contains 10 residues. Germline CDR1 reads SQVTM; CDR2 reads ANQGSEA. Time point defined: sample taken at primary tumor resection. Unsorted tumor, nontumor lung tissue or cryopreserved PBMC supplied the whole RNA. The 55 to 90 donors had untreated early-stage non-small cell lung cancer. This clonotype has a count of ten or more. Since the library was made to target alpha chains, this beta chain is a stray read and its abundance is not meaningful.

This TCR derives from a male donor with early-stage non-small cell lung cancer. The genes are TRBV29-1 and TRBJ2-3; D ambiguous. The sample consisted of PBMCs, taken at surgery. The CDR3 sequence: CSVVPDTQYF. The DNA of the CDR3 is TGCAGCGTTGTACCCGATACGCAGTATTTT.